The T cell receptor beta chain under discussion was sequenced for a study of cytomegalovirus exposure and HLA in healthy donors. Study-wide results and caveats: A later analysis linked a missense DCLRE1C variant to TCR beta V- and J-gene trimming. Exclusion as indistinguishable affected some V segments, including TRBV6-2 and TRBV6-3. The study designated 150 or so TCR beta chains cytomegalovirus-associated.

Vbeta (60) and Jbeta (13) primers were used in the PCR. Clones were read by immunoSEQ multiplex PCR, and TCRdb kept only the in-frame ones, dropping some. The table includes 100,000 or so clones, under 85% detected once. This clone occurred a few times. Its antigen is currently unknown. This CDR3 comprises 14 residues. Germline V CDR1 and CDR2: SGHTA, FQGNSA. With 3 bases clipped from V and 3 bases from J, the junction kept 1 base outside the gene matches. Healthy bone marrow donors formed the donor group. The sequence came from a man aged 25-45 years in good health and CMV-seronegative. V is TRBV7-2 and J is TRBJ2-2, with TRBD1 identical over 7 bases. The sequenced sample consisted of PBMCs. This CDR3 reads CASSFGTDTGELFF. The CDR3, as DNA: TGTGCCAGCAGCTTCGGGACAGACACCGGGGAGCTGTTTTTT.